This TCR beta chain appears in the sequencing data of a study of T-cell reconstitution after alpha-beta-depleted transplantation in children. Study-wide findings and caveats: Certain patients had high TCRbeta diversity at day 60, and it came from recipient T cells and thymic progenitors that survived. The origin of alpha-beta T cells about two months after transplant was reportedly several hundred expanded graft clones. Diversity and T-cell counts at one year after transplant derived mostly from new T cells.

The library targeted TCRbeta and was prepared with unique molecular identifiers. TCRdb itself ran the PCR reads through MiXCR, one entry per CDR3 protein. This sample yields 610,000 or so distinct CDR3 sequences, of which roughly 30% are seen a single time; 36% belongs to the top ten. This clonotype has a handful of counts. Antigen: not known. This clonotype originated in a boy under two years old with Wiskott-Aldrich syndrome, due to receive a stem cell transplant. The sample in question was PBMCs, obtained before TCRalphabeta/CD19-depleted stem cell transplant.

The CDR3 nucleotides read TGTGCCAGCAGTTCCCAGCCCAGGGTCAAGGAGTTCTTC. Protein: CASSSQPRVKEFF. The V call is TRBV6-5, the J call TRBJ2-1; D might be TRBD1 (5 bases). The V end was cut by 4 bases, the J end by 14 bases, with 18 bases between. CDR3 length: 13 amino acids. Germline assignment: CDR1 MNHEY and CDR2 SVGAGI.